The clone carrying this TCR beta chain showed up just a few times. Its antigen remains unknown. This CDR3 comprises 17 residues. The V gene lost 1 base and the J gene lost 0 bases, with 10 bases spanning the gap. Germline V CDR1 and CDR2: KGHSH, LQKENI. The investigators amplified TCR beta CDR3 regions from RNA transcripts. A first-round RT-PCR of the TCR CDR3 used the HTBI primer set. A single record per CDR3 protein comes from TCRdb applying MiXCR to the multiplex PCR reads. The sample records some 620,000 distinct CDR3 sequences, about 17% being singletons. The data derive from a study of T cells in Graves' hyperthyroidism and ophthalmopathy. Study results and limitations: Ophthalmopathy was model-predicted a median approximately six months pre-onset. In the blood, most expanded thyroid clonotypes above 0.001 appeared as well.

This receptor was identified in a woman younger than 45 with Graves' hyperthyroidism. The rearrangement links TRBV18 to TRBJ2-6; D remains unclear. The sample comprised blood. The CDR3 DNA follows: TGTGCCAGCTCACCACTTGGACGAGTCTCTGGGGCCAACGTCCTGACTTTC. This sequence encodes CASSPLGRVSGANVLTF.